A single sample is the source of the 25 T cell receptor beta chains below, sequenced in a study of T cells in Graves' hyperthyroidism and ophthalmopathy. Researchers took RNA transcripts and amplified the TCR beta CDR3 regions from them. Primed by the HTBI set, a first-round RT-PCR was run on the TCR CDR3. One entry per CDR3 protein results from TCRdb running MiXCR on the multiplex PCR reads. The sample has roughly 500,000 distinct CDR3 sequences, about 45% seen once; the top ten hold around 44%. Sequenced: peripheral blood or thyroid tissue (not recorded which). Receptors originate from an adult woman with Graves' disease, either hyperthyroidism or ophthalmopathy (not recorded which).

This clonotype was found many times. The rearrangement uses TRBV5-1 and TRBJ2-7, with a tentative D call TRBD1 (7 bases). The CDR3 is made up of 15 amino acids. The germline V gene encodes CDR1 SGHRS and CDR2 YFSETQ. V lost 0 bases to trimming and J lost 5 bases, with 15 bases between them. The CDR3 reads CASSLGPGGTNEQYF. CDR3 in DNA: TGCGCCAGCAGCTTGGGTCCAGGGGGGACAAACGAGCAGTACTTC.

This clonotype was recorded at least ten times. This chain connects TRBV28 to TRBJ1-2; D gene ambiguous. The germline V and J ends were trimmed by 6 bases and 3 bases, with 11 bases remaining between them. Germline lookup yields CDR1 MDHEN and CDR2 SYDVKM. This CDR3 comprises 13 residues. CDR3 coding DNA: TGTGCCAGCAGCCTAGCAGGATACTATGGCTACACCTTC. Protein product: CASSLAGYYGYTF.

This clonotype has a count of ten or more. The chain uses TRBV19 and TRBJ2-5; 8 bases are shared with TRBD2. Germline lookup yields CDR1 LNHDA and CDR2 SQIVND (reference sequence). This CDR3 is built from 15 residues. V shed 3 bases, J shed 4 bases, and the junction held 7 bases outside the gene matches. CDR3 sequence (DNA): TGTGCCAGTAGTATCGGCCGGGGGGGGGGAGAGACCCAGTACTTC. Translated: CASSIGRGGGETQYF.

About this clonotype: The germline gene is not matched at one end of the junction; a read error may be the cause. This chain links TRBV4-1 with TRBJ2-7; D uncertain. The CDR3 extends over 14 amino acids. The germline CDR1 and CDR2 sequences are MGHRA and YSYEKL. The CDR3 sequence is CAISVVSGTYEQYF. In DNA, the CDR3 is TGTGCCATCAGCGTGGTAAGTGGGACCTACGAGCAGTACTTC.

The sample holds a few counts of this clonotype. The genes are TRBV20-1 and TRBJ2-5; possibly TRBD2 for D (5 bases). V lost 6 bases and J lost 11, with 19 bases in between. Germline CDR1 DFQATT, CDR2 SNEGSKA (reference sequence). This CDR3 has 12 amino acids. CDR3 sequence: CSAPLHGNKQYF. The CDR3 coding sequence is TGCAGTGCCCCCCTACACGGGAACAAGCAGTACTTC.

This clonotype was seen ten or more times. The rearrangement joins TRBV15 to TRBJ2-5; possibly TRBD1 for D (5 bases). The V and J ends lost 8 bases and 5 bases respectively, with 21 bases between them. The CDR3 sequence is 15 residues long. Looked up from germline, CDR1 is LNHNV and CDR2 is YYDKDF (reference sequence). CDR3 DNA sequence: TGTGCCACCCATACCTCGGGTGGGGCAGGGGAGACCCAGTACTTC. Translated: CATHTSGGAGETQYF. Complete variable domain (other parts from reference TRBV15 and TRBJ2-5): DAMVIQNPRYQVTQFGKPVTLSCSQTLNHNVMYWYQQKSSQAPKLLFHYYDKDFNNEADTPDNFQSRRPNTSFCFLDIRSPGLGDTAMYLCATHTSGGAGETQYFGPGTRLLVL.

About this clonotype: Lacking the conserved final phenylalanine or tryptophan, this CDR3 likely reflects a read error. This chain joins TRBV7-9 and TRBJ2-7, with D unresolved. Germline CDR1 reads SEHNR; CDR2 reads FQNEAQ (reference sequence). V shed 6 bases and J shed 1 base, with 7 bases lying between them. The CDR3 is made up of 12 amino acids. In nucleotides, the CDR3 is TGTGCCAGCAGTTTTAATTCCTACGAGCAGTACCTC. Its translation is CASSFNSYEQYL.

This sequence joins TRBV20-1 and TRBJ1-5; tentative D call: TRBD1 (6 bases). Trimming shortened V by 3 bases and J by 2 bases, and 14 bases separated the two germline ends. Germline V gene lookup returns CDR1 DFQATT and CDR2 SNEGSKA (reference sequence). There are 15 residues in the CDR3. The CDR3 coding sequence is TGCAGTGCTAGCACGCAGGGGCGAGGCAATCAGCCCCAGCATTTT. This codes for CSASTQGRGNQPQHF.

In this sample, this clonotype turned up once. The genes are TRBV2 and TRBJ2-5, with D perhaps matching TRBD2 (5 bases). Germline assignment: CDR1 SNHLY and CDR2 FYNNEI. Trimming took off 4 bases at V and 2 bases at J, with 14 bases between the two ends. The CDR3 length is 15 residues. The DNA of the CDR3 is TGTGCCAGCAGTGTTACCGGGGTACAGCAAGAGACCCAGTACTTC. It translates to CASSVTGVQQETQYF.

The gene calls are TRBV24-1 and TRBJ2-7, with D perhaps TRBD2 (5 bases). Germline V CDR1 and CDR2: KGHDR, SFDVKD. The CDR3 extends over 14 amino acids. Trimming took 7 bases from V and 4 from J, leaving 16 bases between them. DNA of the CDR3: TGTGCCACCAGGGCCTGGGGAGAAATTTACGAGCAGTACTTC. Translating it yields CATRAWGEIYEQYF.

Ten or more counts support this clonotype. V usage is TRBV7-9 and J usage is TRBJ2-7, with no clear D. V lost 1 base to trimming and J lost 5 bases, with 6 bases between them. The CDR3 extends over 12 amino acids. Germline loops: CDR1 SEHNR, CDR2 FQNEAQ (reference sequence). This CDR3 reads CASSLGADEQYF. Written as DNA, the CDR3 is TGTGCCAGCAGCTTAGGCGCAGACGAGCAGTACTTC.

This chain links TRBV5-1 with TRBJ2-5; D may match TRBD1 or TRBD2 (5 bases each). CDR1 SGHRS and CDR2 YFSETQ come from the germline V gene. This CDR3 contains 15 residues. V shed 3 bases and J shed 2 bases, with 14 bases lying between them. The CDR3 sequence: CASSSWGSGQETQYF. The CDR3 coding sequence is TGCGCCAGCAGCTCCTGGGGGTCCGGGCAAGAGACCCAGTACTTC.

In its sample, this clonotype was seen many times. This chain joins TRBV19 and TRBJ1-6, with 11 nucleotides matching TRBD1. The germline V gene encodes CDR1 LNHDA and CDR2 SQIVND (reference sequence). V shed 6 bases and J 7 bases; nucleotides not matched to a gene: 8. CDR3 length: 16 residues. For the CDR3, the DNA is TGTGCCAGTAGCCTCCCGGACAGGGGGCGAAATTCACCCCTCCACTTT. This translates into CASSLPDRGRNSPLHF.

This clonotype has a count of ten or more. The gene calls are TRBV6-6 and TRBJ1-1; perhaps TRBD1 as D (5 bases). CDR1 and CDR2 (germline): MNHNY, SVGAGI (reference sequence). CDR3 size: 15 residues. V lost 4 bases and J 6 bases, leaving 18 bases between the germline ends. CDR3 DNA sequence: TGTGCCAGCAGTTCATCGGCCCCCAGGGACGCTGAAGCTTTCTTT. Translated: CASSSSAPRDAEAFF.

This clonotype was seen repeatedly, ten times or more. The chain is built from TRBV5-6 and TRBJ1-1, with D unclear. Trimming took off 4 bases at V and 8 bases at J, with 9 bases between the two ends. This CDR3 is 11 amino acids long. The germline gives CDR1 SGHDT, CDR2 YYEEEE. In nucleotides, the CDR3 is TGTGCCAGCAGCCGAACGGACGAAGCTTTCTTT. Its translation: CASSRTDEAFF.

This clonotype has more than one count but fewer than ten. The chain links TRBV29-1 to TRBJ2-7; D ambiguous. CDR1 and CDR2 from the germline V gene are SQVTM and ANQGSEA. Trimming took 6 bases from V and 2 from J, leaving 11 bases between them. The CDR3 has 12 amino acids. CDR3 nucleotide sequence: TGCAGCGTGGTGGTAAGCCCCTACGAGCAGTACTTC. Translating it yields CSVVVSPYEQYF.

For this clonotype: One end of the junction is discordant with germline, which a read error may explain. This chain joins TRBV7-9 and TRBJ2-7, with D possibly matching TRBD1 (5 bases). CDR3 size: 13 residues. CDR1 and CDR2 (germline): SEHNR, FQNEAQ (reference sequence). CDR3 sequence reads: CAGSLRQGGEQYF. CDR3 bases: TGTGCCGGCAGCTTGCGGCAGGGCGGCGAGCAGTACTTC.

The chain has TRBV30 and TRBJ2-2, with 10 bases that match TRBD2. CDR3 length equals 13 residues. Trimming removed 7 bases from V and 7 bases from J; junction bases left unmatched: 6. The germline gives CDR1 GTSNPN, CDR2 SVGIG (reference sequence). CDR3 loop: CAYRTSGGGELFF. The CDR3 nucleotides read TGTGCCTACAGGACTAGCGGAGGCGGGGAGCTGTTTTTT.

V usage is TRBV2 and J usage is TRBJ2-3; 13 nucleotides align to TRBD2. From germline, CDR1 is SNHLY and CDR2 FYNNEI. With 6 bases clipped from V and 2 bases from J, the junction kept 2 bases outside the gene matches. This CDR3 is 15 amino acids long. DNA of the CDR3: TGTGCCAGCAGAGGGACTAGCGGGGTCACAGATACGCAGTATTTT. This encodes CASRGTSGVTDTQYF.

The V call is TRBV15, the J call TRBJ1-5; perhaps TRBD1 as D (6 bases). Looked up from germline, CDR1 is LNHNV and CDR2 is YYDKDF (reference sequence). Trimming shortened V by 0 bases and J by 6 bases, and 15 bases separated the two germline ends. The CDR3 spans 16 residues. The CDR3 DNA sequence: TGTGCCACCAGCAGAGATTTGGGGGCAAGAGGTCAGCCCCAGCATTTT. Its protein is CATSRDLGARGQPQHF.

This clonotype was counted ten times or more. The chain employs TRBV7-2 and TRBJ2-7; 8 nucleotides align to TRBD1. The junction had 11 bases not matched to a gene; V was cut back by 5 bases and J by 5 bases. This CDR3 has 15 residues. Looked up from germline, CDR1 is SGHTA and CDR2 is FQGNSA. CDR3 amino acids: CASSPWRTGPDEQYF. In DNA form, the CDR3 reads TGTGCCAGCAGCCCCTGGAGGACAGGGCCTGACGAGCAGTACTTC.

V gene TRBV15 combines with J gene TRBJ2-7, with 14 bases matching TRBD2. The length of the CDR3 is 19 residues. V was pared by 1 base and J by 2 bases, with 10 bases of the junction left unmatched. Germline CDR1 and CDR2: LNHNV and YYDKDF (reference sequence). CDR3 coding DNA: TGTGCCACCAGCAGAGTTTGGCCCGGGACTAGCGGGAGAACCTACGAGCAGTACTTC. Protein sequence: CATSRVWPGTSGRTYEQYF.

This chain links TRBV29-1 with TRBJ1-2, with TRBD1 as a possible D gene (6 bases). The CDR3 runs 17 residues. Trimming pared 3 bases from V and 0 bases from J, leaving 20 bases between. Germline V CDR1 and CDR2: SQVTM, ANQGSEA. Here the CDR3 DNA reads TGCAGCGTTGATGGTTATGCAGGGGCCGGAGCTAACTATGGCTACACCTTC. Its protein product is CSVDGYAGAGANYGYTF.

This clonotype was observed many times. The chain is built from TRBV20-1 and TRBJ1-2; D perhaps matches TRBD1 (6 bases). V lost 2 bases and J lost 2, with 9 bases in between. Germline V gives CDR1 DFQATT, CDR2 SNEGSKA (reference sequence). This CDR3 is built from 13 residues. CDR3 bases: TGCAGTGCTAGACAGGGGAGGAACTATGGCTACACCTTC. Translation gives CSARQGRNYGYTF.

CDR3 sequence: CSVDRGSSDTEAFF. The DNA for the CDR3 is TGCAGCGTTGACAGGGGCTCATCGGACACTGAAGCTTTCTTT. The chain is built from TRBV29-1 and TRBJ1-1; D may be TRBD1 (6 bases). CDR1 SQVTM and CDR2 ANQGSEA come from the germline V gene. Trimming shortened V by 3 bases and J by 3 bases, and 14 bases separated the two germline ends. CDR3 length equals 14 residues. Based on the CDR3 plus reference TRBV29-1 and TRBJ1-1, the full variable domain is SAVISQKPSRDICQRGTSLTIQCQVDSQVTMMFWYRQQPGQSLTLIATANQGSEATYESGFVIDKFPISRPNLTFSTLTVSNMSPEDSSIYLCSVDRGSSDTEAFFGQGTRLTVV.